The sequence of this TCR beta chain was determined in a study of T cells after yellow fever vaccination. The wider study: Preparing low-cell-number fractions relied on SMART-Seq v4 Ultra Low Input.

The CDR3 sequence is 15 residues long. J was trimmed by 3 bases and V by 5 bases; bases with no gene match: 7. In germline, CDR1 is SGHRS, CDR2 YFSETQ. Each CDR3 protein gets one entry after TCRdb re-called the 5' RACE reads with MiXCR. Among a few hundred thousand distinct CDR3 sequences listed, 4.1% were seen once. This clonotype has a handful of counts. Its specificity is not known. Whole-study results and caveats: Though weaker, the secondary response peaked faster, on day 5 versus 15.

The sample consisted of PBMCs, taken 5 days after the yellow fever booster vaccination. V and J are TRBV5-1 and TRBJ1-4; TRBD1 agrees at 7 bases. This clonotype was sampled from a man in his late teens or twenties who received the YFV17D yellow fever vaccine. The CDR3, as DNA: TGCGCCAGCAGAGACCCAGGGGGAGCTAATGAAAAACTGTTTTTT. It codes for CASRDPGGANEKLFF.